This T cell receptor beta chain was captured by sequencing in a study of T cell changes during pregnancy in multiple sclerosis. Profiled with immunoSEQ multiplex PCR; TCRdb holds only in-frame clones, not every one. The table has approximately 50,000 clones, roughly nine tenths seen once; the top ten hold 10% to 13%. The CDR3 is 11 residues long. V shed 7 bases and J shed 7 bases, with 13 bases lying between them. Germline V gene sequence: CDR1 SQVTM, CDR2 ANQGSEA. The chain is built from TRBV29-1 and TRBJ1-1, with D maybe TRBD1 (6 bases). The sequence came from a female donor with multiple sclerosis, enrolled in a pregnancy study. Sequencing was performed on CD8+ T cells from peripheral blood mononuclear cells, taken after pregnancy. The CDR3 here is CSARDIHEAFF. The CDR3 DNA sequence: TGCAGCGCTCGGGACATTCATGAAGCTTTCTTT.